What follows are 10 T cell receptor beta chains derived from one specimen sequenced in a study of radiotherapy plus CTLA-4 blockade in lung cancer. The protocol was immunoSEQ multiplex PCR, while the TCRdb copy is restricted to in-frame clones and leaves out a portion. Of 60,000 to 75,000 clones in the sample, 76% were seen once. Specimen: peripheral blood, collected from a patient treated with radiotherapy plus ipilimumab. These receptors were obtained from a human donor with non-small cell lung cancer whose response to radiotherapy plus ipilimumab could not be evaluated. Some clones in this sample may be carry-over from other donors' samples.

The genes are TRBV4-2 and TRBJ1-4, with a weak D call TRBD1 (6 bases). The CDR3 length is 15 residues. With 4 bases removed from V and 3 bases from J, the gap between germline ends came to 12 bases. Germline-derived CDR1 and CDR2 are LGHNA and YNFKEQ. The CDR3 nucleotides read TGTGCCAGCAGCCGAAGCGACAGGTCTAATGAAAAACTGTTTTTT. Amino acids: CASSRSDRSNEKLFF.

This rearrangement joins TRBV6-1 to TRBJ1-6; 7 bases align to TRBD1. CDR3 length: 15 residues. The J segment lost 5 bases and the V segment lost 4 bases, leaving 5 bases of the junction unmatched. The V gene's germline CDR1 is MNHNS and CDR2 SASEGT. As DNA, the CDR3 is TGTGCCAGCAGTGGAGCCGGGACAGATAATTCACCCCTCCACTTT. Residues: CASSGAGTDNSPLHF.

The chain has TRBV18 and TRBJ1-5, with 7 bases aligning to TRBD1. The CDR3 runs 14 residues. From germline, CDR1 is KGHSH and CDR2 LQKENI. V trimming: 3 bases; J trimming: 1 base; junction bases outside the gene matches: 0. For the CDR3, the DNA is TGTGCCAGCTCACCGGACAGGAGCAATCAGCCCCAGCATTTT. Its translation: CASSPDRSNQPQHF. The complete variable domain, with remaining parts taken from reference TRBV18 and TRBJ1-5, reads NAGVMQNPRHLVRRRGQEARLRCSPMKGHSHVYWYRQLPEEGLKFMVYLQKENIIDESGMPKERFSAEFPKEGPSILRIQQVVRGDSAAYFCASSPDRSNQPQHFGDGTRLSIL.

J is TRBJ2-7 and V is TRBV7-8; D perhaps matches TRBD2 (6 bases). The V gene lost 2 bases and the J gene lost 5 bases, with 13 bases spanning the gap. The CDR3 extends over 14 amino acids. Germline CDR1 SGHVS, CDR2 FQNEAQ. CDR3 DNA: TGTGCCAGCAGCTTACTAGCCGGCGGGGACGAGCAGTACTTC. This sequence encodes CASSLLAGGDEQYF.

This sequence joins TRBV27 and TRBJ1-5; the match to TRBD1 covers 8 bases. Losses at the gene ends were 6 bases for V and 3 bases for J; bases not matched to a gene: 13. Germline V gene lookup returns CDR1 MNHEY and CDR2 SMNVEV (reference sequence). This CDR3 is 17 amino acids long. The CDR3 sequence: CASSTWQGQVTNQPQHF. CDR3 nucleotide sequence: TGTGCCAGCAGCACTTGGCAGGGACAGGTCACCAATCAGCCCCAGCATTTT.

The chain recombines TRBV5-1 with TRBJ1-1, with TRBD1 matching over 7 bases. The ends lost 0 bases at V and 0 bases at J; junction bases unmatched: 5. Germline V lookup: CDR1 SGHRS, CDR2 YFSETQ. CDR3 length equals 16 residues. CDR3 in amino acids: CASSLGQTGMNTEAFF. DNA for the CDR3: TGCGCCAGCAGCTTGGGGCAGACAGGGATGAACACTGAAGCTTTCTTT.

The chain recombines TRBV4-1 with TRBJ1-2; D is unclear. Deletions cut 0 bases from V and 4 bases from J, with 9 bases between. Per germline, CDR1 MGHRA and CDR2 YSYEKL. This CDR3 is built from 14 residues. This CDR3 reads CASSQDTAFYGYTF. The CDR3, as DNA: TGCGCCAGCAGCCAAGATACAGCTTTCTATGGCTACACCTTC.

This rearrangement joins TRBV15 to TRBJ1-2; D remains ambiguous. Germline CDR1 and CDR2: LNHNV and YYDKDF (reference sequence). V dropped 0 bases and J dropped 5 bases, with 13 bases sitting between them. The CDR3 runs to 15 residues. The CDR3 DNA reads TGTGCCACCAGCAGAGATAGAGAACAGCTTTATGGCTACACCTTC. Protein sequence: CATSRDREQLYGYTF.

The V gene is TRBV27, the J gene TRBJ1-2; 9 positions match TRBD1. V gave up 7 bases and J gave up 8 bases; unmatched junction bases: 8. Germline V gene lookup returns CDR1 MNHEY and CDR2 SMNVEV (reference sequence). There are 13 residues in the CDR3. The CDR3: CASNSGTGFGYTF. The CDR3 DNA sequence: TGTGCCAGCAATTCAGGGACAGGGTTCGGCTACACCTTC.

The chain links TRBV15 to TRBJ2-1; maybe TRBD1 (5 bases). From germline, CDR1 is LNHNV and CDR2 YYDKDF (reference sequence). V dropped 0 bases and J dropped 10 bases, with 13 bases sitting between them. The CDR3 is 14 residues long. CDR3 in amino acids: CATSRDRAPGEQFF. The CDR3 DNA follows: TGTGCCACCAGCAGAGATAGGGCCCCAGGGGAGCAGTTCTTC.